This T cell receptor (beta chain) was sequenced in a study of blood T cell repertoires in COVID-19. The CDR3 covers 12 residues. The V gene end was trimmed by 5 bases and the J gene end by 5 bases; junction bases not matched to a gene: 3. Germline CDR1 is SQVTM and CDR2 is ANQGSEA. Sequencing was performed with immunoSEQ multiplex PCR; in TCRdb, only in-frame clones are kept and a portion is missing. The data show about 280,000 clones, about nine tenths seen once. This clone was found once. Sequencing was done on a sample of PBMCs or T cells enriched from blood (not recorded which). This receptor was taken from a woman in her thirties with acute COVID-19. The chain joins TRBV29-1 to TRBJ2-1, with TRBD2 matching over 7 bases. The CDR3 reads CSVWDYHNEQFF. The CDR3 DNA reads TGCAGCGTTTGGGACTACCACAATGAGCAGTTCTTC.